The T cell receptor (beta chain) under discussion was sequenced for a study of OX40 agonist ivuxolimab in advanced cancers. Overall study context: Ivuxolimab, an agonist antibody against OX40 (CD134), was given to patients. Cancers in dose escalation were hepatocellular, melanoma, renal cell and head and neck. General study results and limits: No determination was made of the antigen specificity of the expanded peripheral T cells.

This CDR3 has 17 amino acids. V was clipped by 3 bases and J by 7 bases, with 19 bases between them. The V gene's germline CDR1 is WNHNN and CDR2 SYGVQD (reference sequence). Concerning this clone: As yet, its antigen is unknown.

The repertoire was sequenced with immunoSEQ multiplex PCR; TCRdb's copy has only in-frame clones and lacks some. The table records about 17,000 clones, about 90% of them present only once. The clonotype originates from an adult with an advanced solid tumor such as melanoma, head and neck, liver or kidney cancer. V and J are TRBV10-1 and TRBJ1-6; D possibly corresponds to TRBD1 (5 bases). The specimen comprised CD4+ or CD8+ T cells sorted from blood, sampled in a trial of the OX40 agonist ivuxolimab. The CDR3 nucleotides read TGCGCCAGCAGTGATAAATGTAGGGCCAGGGTGAATTCACCCCTCCACTTT. Protein sequence: CASSDKCRARVNSPLHF.